Listed below are T cell receptor beta chains from one sample, sequenced in a study of vaccination and CD4 T cells after COVID-19. TCRdb reprocessed the PCR reads via MiXCR and lists one record per CDR3 protein. This sample has 20,000 or so distinct CDR3 sequences; 40% occur once, and the top ten carry over 8%. These receptors' targets are unknown. The sequencing used CD4+ T cells from blood, cultured in vitro, collected after SARS-CoV-2 vaccination. All receptors derive from a human donor who had recovered from COVID-19. CDR3s include the opening cysteine and the closing phenylalanine or tryptophan. Fields, in order: CDR3 protein, CDR3 DNA, D gene, J gene, clone size, V gene. A D gene is named only where the DNA matches it firmly. Where a row states a size, it is once, few, many or the class of an expanded clone; other rows omit it.

CSARASDRAAEAFF TGCAGTGCTAGAGCCTCGGACAGGGCCGCTGAAGCTTTCTTT TRBD1 TRBJ1-1 . TRBV20-1
CASSYPTGTGGSPLHF TGTGCCAGCAGCTACCCCACCGGGACAGGGGGTTCACCCCTCCACTTT TRBD1 TRBJ1-6 . TRBV7-2
CASSLASRESQYF TGTGCCAGCAGCTTAGCGAGTAGGGAATCGCAGTATTTT . TRBJ2-3 . TRBV7-9
CASSFGDKGSKTGELFF TGTGCCAGCAGCTTTGGGGACAAGGGTTCGAAAACCGGGGAGCTGTTTTTT . TRBJ2-2 . TRBV7-6
CASSSRGYSNQPQHF TGTGCCAGCAGTTCCCGGGGGTATAGCAATCAGCCCCAGCATTTT . TRBJ1-5 . TRBV12-3/TRBV12-4
CASSAKLAENTDTQYF TGTGCCAGCAGCGCCAAACTAGCGGAGAACACAGATACGCAGTATTTT TRBD2 TRBJ2-3 . TRBV11-2
CASSRDRALTGELFF TGTGCCAGCAGTCGGGACCGGGCCTTAACCGGGGAGCTGTTTTTT . TRBJ2-2 . TRBV28
CASSTKTGIVHQPQHF TGTGCCAGCAGCACCAAGACAGGGATCGTCCATCAGCCCCAGCATTTT TRBD1 TRBJ1-5 few TRBV6-2/TRBV6-3
CASSTLGGANTGELFF TGTGCCAGCAGTACCCTTGGGGGAGCGAACACCGGGGAGCTGTTTTTT . TRBJ2-2 . TRBV28
CASSVGTNTGELFF TGTGCCAGCAGCGTGGGAACGAACACCGGGGAGCTGTTTTTT . TRBJ2-2 . TRBV11-3
CASSRQFSYNEQFF TGTGCCAGCAGCCGACAGTTCTCCTACAATGAGCAGTTCTTC . TRBJ2-1 . TRBV6-1
CATSRSYEQFF TGTGCCACCAGCCGGTCTTATGAGCAGTTCTTC . TRBJ2-1 few TRBV24-1
CAISGDRAGYTF TGTGCCATCAGCGGAGACAGGGCTGGCTACACCTTC TRBD1 TRBJ1-2 few TRBV10-3
CASSARQGRSSSYNSPLHF TGTGCCAGCAGTGCTAGACAGGGGCGGTCGAGCTCCTATAATTCACCCCTCCACTTT TRBD1 TRBJ1-6 few TRBV6-2/TRBV6-3
CASSLDIILDGYTF TGTGCCAGCAGCTTGGACATCATCCTCGATGGCTACACCTTC . TRBJ1-2 . TRBV5-8
CTSSHTVRVGYTF TGCACCAGCAGCCATACAGTAAGAGTGGGCTACACCTTC . TRBJ1-2 . TRBV1
CASRMNQVNNQPQHF TGTGCCAGCAGAATGAACCAGGTTAACAATCAGCCCCAGCATTTT . TRBJ1-5 few TRBV27
CASSVPSSPYEQYF TGTGCCAGCAGTGTGCCTAGTTCCCCCTACGAGCAGTACTTC . TRBJ2-7 . TRBV6-1
CSVVYSARGSATDTQYF TGCAGCGTTGTATATTCCGCCCGGGGGTCGGCCACAGATACGCAGTATTTT . TRBJ2-3 . TRBV29-1
CASSLVGFTDTQYF TGTGCCAGCAGCTTAGTCGGCTTCACAGATACGCAGTATTTT . TRBJ2-3 once TRBV7-9
CATSRESSLNTEAFF TGTGCCACCAGCAGAGAAAGCAGCTTGAACACTGAAGCTTTCTTT . TRBJ1-1 . TRBV15
CASDRRGSGIRGEQFF TGTGCCAGTGACCGGCGGGGTAGCGGGATCCGAGGTGAGCAGTTCTTC TRBD2 TRBJ2-1 few TRBV27
CASREGGTQYF TGTGCCAGTAGGGAAGGGGGGACCCAGTACTTC . TRBJ2-5 few TRBV19
CASIMDRDGNQPQHF TGTGCCAGCATTATGGACAGGGACGGCAATCAGCCCCAGCATTTT TRBD1 TRBJ1-5 few TRBV2
CSAERLAGGYNEQFF TGCAGTGCTGAACGACTAGCGGGGGGCTACAATGAGCAGTTCTTC TRBD2 TRBJ2-1 few TRBV20-1
CATTARVSSYTF TGTGCCACAACAGCTCGGGTCTCGAGCTACACCTTC . TRBJ1-2 . TRBV28
CAISATVLQGPYGYTF TGTGCCATCAGCGCCACGGTACTACAGGGTCCCTATGGCTACACCTTC . TRBJ1-2 few TRBV10-3
CASSLEQRYNEQFF TGTGCCAGCAGCTTAGAACAACGTTACAATGAGCAGTTCTTC . TRBJ2-1 medium-sized TRBV11-3